Shown below are 22 T cell receptor beta chains from a single sample sequenced in a study of OX40 agonist ivuxolimab in advanced cancers. TCRdb's copy holds only in-frame clones and misses some; the assay was immunoSEQ multiplex PCR. The data show some 77,000 clones, around 83% seen once. Material: CD4+ or CD8+ T cells sorted from blood, obtained in a trial of the OX40 agonist ivuxolimab. Every receptor here comes from an adult with an advanced solid tumor such as melanoma, head and neck, liver or kidney cancer.

This clone appeared once. This chain connects TRBV7-2 to TRBJ2-1; unclear D gene. V was cut by 1 base and J by 10 bases, with 11 bases left in between. CDR3 length: 13 residues. Germline loops: CDR1 SGHTA, CDR2 FQGNSA. The CDR3 bases are TGTGCCAGCAGCTTAGGGCCAGCGAAGGAGCAGTTCTTC. Protein sequence: CASSLGPAKEQFF. Combining the CDR3 with reference TRBV7-2 and TRBJ2-1 gives the whole variable domain GAGVSQSPSNKVTEKGKDVELRCDPISGHTALYWYRQSLGQGLEFLIYFQGNSAPDKSGLPSDRFSAERTGGSVSTLTIQRTQQEDSAVYLCASSLGPAKEQFFGPGTRLTVL.

The chain recombines TRBV5-4 with TRBJ2-3; 12 nucleotides agree with TRBD2. The CDR3 is 16 residues long. The V and J ends lost 3 bases and 3 bases, in that order; junction bases with no gene match: 5. In germline, CDR1 is SGHNT, CDR2 YYREEE (reference sequence). CDR3 region: CASSSRLAGVTDTQYF. As DNA, the CDR3 is TGTGCCAGCAGCTCCAGACTAGCGGGGGTTACAGATACGCAGTATTTT.

The chain employs TRBV5-1 and TRBJ2-7; a weak D match, TRBD2 (6 bases). Between the trimmed V and J ends, which lost 0 bases and 2 bases, there was a span of 15 bases. The CDR3 spans 16 residues. CDR1 is SGHRS and CDR2 is YFSETQ in the germline V gene. CDR3 loop: CASSLAGGPPTYEQYF. CDR3 coding DNA: TGCGCCAGCAGCTTGGCCGGGGGACCCCCTACCTACGAGCAGTACTTC.

The J gene is TRBJ1-5, the V gene TRBV28, with D possibly matching TRBD1 (5 bases). V was trimmed by 3 bases and J by 3 bases, leaving 15 bases between them. This CDR3 contains 16 residues. CDR1 MDHEN and CDR2 SYDVKM come from the germline V gene. The CDR3 loop reads CASSFSGAPYNQPQHF. CDR3 DNA: TGTGCCAGCAGTTTTTCCGGGGCCCCATACAATCAGCCCCAGCATTTT.

The rearrangement links TRBV23-1 to TRBJ2-7; 8 bases are shared with TRBD1. TRBV23-1 is identified as an open reading frame with a role that is uncertain. The V segment lost 4 bases and the J segment 4 bases; nucleotides outside the gene matches: 9. The length of the CDR3 is 15 residues. CDR3 nucleotides: TGCGCCAGCAGTCTTGAGGACAGGGACTTTTACGAGCAGTACTTC. It yields the protein CASSLEDRDFYEQYF.

This chain links TRBV7-8 with TRBJ2-5; 9 bases are shared with TRBD2. The junction had 6 bases not matched to a gene; V was cut back by 0 bases and J by 4 bases. The CDR3 is 16 residues long. CDR1 is SGHVS, CDR2 FQNEAQ, per germline. CDR3 DNA: TGTGCCAGCAGCTTAGCGGGCGGGGGGGCCGCAGAGACCCAGTACTTC. Encoded protein: CASSLAGGGAAETQYF.

V gene TRBV7-9 combines with J gene TRBJ2-7; D is uncertain. With 5 bases removed from V and 3 bases from J, the gap between germline ends came to 17 bases. Germline V lookup: CDR1 SEHNR, CDR2 FQNEAQ (reference sequence). CDR3 size: 15 residues. CDR3 region: CASSPGSSRDYEQYF. The CDR3 DNA reads as TGTGCCAGCAGCCCCGGTAGCTCGAGAGACTACGAGCAGTACTTC.

J is TRBJ1-5 and V is TRBV18, with D unclear. The CDR3 length is 14 residues. Trimming took 3 bases from V and 9 from J, leaving 15 bases between them. CDR1 is KGHSH and CDR2 is LQKENI in the germline V gene. The CDR3: CASSPAVGFRPQHF. The CDR3 bases are TGTGCCAGCTCACCCGCCGTTGGGTTCCGGCCCCAGCATTTT.

The genes are TRBV28 and TRBJ2-1, with TRBD2 identical over 7 bases. The CDR3 is 16 amino acids. Germline assignment: CDR1 MDHEN and CDR2 SYDVKM. J was trimmed by 7 bases and V by 5 bases; bases with no gene match: 14. The CDR3: CASSAYSGAGSNEQFF. In DNA, the CDR3 is TGTGCCAGCAGTGCATACAGCGGGGCCGGCTCGAATGAGCAGTTCTTC.

Here the CDR3 reads CASSWTSGFGEQYF. The DNA of the CDR3 is TGTGCCAGCAGCTGGACTTCGGGGTTCGGCGAGCAGTACTTC. The chain employs TRBV11-2 and TRBJ2-7; tentatively, D is TRBD2 (5 bases). The V and J ends lost 4 bases and 6 bases respectively, with 16 bases between them. Germline CDR1 and CDR2: SGHAT and FQNNGV. The CDR3 length is 14 residues.

This clone has only a few counts. V usage is TRBV28 and J usage is TRBJ2-2; weak D call: TRBD1 (6 bases). This CDR3 spans 15 amino acids. V was trimmed by 6 bases and J by 0 bases, leaving 11 bases between them. CDR1 and CDR2 from the germline V gene are MDHEN and SYDVKM. Written as DNA, the CDR3 is TGTGCCAGCAGCCGGGACATAACGAACACCGGGGAGCTGTTTTTT. Translated: CASSRDITNTGELFF.

This rearrangement joins TRBV5-1 to TRBJ2-5, with 11 bases aligning to TRBD1. The better agreement between TRBJ2-7 and the DNA end casts doubt on the J call. Germline lookup yields CDR1 SGHRS and CDR2 YFSETQ. The CDR3 totals 14 residues. The CDR3 here is CASSSGTGGYEQYF. In DNA form, the CDR3 reads TGCGCCAGCAGCTCCGGGACAGGGGGCTACGAGCAGTACTTC.

The chain couples TRBV5-1 to TRBJ2-7; no clear D. V was pared by 4 bases and J by 7 bases, with 15 bases between. Germline loops: CDR1 SGHRS, CDR2 YFSETQ. The CDR3 totals 13 residues. The CDR3 loop is CASSPPWTGEQYF. The CDR3 nucleotides read TGCGCCAGCAGCCCCCCATGGACCGGGGAGCAGTACTTC.

A few counts support this clone. The chain combines TRBV4-2 with TRBJ2-3; perhaps TRBD2 as D (6 bases). From germline, CDR1 is LGHNA and CDR2 YNFKEQ. V dropped 1 base and J dropped 2 bases, with 13 bases sitting between them. This CDR3 has 16 amino acids. The DNA for the CDR3 is TGTGCCAGCAGCCAAGTCCCGGGACTTACCACAGATACGCAGTATTTT. Translation gives CASSQVPGLTTDTQYF.

V is TRBV6-1 and J is TRBJ2-5, with 11 bases lining up with TRBD2. Per germline, CDR1 MNHNS and CDR2 SASEGT. The CDR3 runs to 15 residues. The trim removed 4 bases at V and 5 bases at J, leaving 6 bases unmatched. CDR3 loop: CASSGGTSGGETQYF. The DNA for the CDR3 is TGTGCCAGCAGTGGGGGGACTAGCGGCGGCGAGACCCAGTACTTC.

The chain joins TRBV25-1 to TRBJ1-5, with a weak D call TRBD1 (6 bases). This CDR3 is 14 amino acids long. V lost 3 bases to trimming and J lost 3 bases, with 9 bases between them. Germline V gives CDR1 MGHDK, CDR2 SYGVNS. This CDR3 is CASSDRGDNQPQHF. CDR3 nucleotide sequence: TGTGCCAGCAGTGACAGGGGTGACAATCAGCCCCAGCATTTT.

In the case of this clone: At one end the junction does not follow the germline gene, possibly because of a read error. The chain combines TRBV5-6 with TRBJ2-3; no firm D call. In germline, CDR1 is SGHDT, CDR2 YYEEEE. The length of the CDR3 is 13 residues. CDR3 nucleotides: TGTGCCAGCAGCGTACCTGTACCAGAAACGCAGTATTTT. This translates into CASSVPVPETQYF.

The chain links TRBV28 to TRBJ2-6; 11 bases are a match to TRBD1. CDR3 length: 16 amino acids. Trimming took 9 bases from V and 4 from J; bases not matched to a gene: 8. The germline V gene encodes CDR1 MDHEN and CDR2 SYDVKM. CDR3 sequence: CASAGTGGVGANVLTF. The CDR3 nucleotides are TGTGCCAGTGCCGGGACAGGGGGTGTAGGGGCCAACGTCCTGACTTTC.

The chain uses TRBV15 and TRBJ2-5; 12 bases fit TRBD2. The CDR3 sequence is 16 residues long. Germline-derived CDR1 and CDR2 are LNHNV and YYDKDF (reference sequence). Trimming took 0 bases from V and 5 from J; bases not matched to a gene: 4. Here the CDR3 DNA reads TGTGCCACCAGCAGAGATACAGGACTAGCGGGGGAGACCCAGTACTTC. Residues: CATSRDTGLAGETQYF.

In its sample, this clone was seen a few times. The rearrangement joins TRBV7-6 to TRBJ1-5; D may be TRBD1 (5 bases). In germline, CDR1 is SGHVS, CDR2 FNYEAQ. The CDR3 runs to 15 residues. V was pared by 1 base and J by 1 base, with 8 bases between. The CDR3 loop reads CASSLGGRSNQPQHF. CDR3 bases: TGTGCCAGCAGCTTAGGGGGACGGAGCAATCAGCCCCAGCATTTT.

V and J are TRBV5-1 and TRBJ2-5; D may be TRBD1 (5 bases). The length of the CDR3 is 14 residues. V was shortened by 2 bases and J by 2 bases, with 10 bases between the two germline ends. Looked up from germline, CDR1 is SGHRS and CDR2 is YFSETQ. In nucleotides, the CDR3 is TGCGCCAGCAGCTTTGAGTCAGGGCAAGAGACCCAGTACTTC. This codes for CASSFESGQETQYF.

The chain recombines TRBV21-1 with TRBJ2-7; the D call of TRBD2 is as the table states it, not checked on the DNA. TRBV21-1 is a pseudogene segment. The CDR3 totals 19 residues. CDR3 bases: TGTGCCAGCAGCAAAGCGCTTCAAACACTAGAGGGAACCCCCTACGAGCAGTACTTC. As protein: CASSKALQTLEGTPYEQYF.